The 19 T cell receptor beta chains presented below share a single source sample, sequenced in a study of T cells in Graves' hyperthyroidism and ophthalmopathy (dated by TCRdb to the late 2010s). Library construction relied on multiplex PCR. TCRdb records Illumina HiSeq 2000 as the sequencer. TCR beta CDR3 regions were amplified from RNA transcripts. A first-round RT-PCR of the TCR CDR3 used the HTBI primer set with the Qiagen OneStep RT-PCR kit. Using fastp trimming at Q25 and MiXCR clonotype assembly, TCRdb reanalyzed the public sequencing data and kept in-frame beta chains. Rows are combined by CDR3 protein, so each entry shows the most common genes and DNA. In this sample the table shows about 640,000 distinct CDR3 sequences, about a fifth of which occur a single time. More than 30% of the sample comes from the top ten. The sequencing sample was made of blood. The source of these receptors is a man aged 25-45 years with Graves' ophthalmopathy.

The chain joins TRBV11-2 to TRBJ2-3; TRBD2 agrees at 15 bases. Per germline, CDR1 SGHAT and CDR2 FQNNGV. Unmatched junction bases numbered 9, after V lost 5 bases and J lost 3 bases. The CDR3 runs 18 residues. The CDR3 sequence: CASSQPGLAGGETDTQYF. The CDR3 nucleotides are TGTGCCAGCAGCCAGCCGGGACTAGCGGGAGGTGAGACAGATACGCAGTATTTT.

The rearrangement links TRBV25-1 to TRBJ2-5, with 10 nucleotides matching TRBD2. In germline, CDR1 is MGHDK, CDR2 SYGVNS. The CDR3 runs to 15 residues. With 3 bases clipped from V and 5 bases from J, the junction kept 6 bases outside the gene matches. As DNA, the CDR3 is TGTGCCAGCAGTGACAGCGGGAGGGCCACGGAGACCCAGTACTTC. It yields the protein CASSDSGRATETQYF.

V is TRBV6-5 and J is TRBJ1-2; possible D gene TRBD1, 5 bases. This CDR3 is 13 amino acids long. Trimming pared 3 bases from V and 7 bases from J, leaving 12 bases between. CDR1 and CDR2 (germline): MNHEY, SVGAGI. The CDR3 protein is CASSYSGLGGYTF. Here the CDR3 DNA reads TGTGCCAGCAGTTATTCAGGGTTGGGTGGCTACACCTTC.

This clonotype was picked up many times. This chain links TRBV30 with TRBJ1-6; D not certain. V shed 7 bases and J shed 0 bases, with 7 bases lying between them. The germline gives CDR1 GTSNPN, CDR2 SVGIG (reference sequence). This CDR3 comprises 13 residues. CDR3 nucleotides: TGTGCCTATTCCACCTCCTATAATTCACCCCTCCACTTT. Its protein is CAYSTSYNSPLHF.

This clonotype was counted many times. The chain uses TRBV20-1 and TRBJ2-7; 9 nucleotides line up with TRBD1. The CDR3 sequence is 12 residues long. Germline CDR1 DFQATT, CDR2 SNEGSKA (reference sequence). J was trimmed by 6 bases and V by 2 bases; bases with no gene match: 2. The DNA for the CDR3 is TGCAGTGCTAGAAGACAGGGGGGCGAGCAGTACTTC. This encodes CSARRQGGEQYF.

This clonotype has ten or more counts. The CDR3 protein is CASSPQGFQPYEQYF. CDR3 coding DNA: TGTGCCAGCAGCCCACAGGGGTTCCAACCCTACGAGCAGTACTTC. V is TRBV6-1 and J is TRBJ2-7; TRBD1 matches 7 bases. This CDR3 comprises 15 residues. The V gene's germline CDR1 is MNHNS and CDR2 SASEGT. V lost 6 bases to trimming and J lost 2 bases; unmatched junction nucleotides: 10.

The J gene is TRBJ1-5, the V gene TRBV10-1, with D tentatively TRBD1 (5 bases). The V end lost 3 bases, the J end lost 0 bases, and 12 bases lay between the germline ends. This CDR3 region has 16 residues. CDR1 is WNHNN and CDR2 is SYGVQD in the germline V gene (reference sequence). CDR3 coding DNA: TGCGCCAGCAGTGATGGGGGAAAGTATAGCAATCAGCCCCAGCATTTT. Translated, it gives CASSDGGKYSNQPQHF.

This clonotype was detected ten times or more. CDR3 nucleotides: TGTGCCAGCAGCTTTTTGGGACAGGGAGATTACGAGCAGTACTTC. This gives the protein CASSFLGQGDYEQYF. The rearrangement joins TRBV7-9 to TRBJ2-7, with 9 bases fitting TRBD1. Per germline, CDR1 SEHNR and CDR2 FQNEAQ (reference sequence). This CDR3 region has 15 residues. V shed 3 bases, J shed 4 bases, and the junction held 7 bases outside the gene matches.

V usage is TRBV20-1 and J usage is TRBJ2-1, with D possibly TRBD1 on 5 matching bases. The germline V gene encodes CDR1 DFQATT and CDR2 SNEGSKA (reference sequence). Trimming pared 0 bases from V and 10 bases from J, leaving 10 bases between. There are 12 residues in the CDR3. DNA of the CDR3: TGCAGTGCTAGAGAAAGGGGCCGAGAGCAGTTCTTC. It encodes CSARERGREQFF.

The chain employs TRBV6-1 and TRBJ1-2; no clear D gene. CDR1 and CDR2 from the germline V gene are MNHNS and SASEGT. The ends were cut back, 7 bases at V and 3 bases at J, with 18 bases in the middle. The CDR3 covers 15 residues. The CDR3: CASKDIWVGDYGYTF. CDR3 nucleotide sequence: TGTGCCAGCAAGGATATCTGGGTCGGGGACTATGGCTACACCTTC.

Note on this clonotype: A much larger clone differs from this one at a single base, so this may be a read error. The chain recombines TRBV6-1 with TRBJ1-5; D uncertain. From germline, CDR1 is MNHNS and CDR2 SASEGT. The CDR3 extends over 12 amino acids. CDR3 sequence reads: CASRTSNQPRHF. DNA for the CDR3: TGTGCCAGCAGGACAAGCAATCAGCCCCGGCATTTT.

The rearrangement uses TRBV25-1 and TRBJ2-2, with D unclear. V gave up 0 bases and J gave up 5 bases, with 16 bases separating them. This CDR3 has 17 amino acids. The V gene's germline CDR1 is MGHDK and CDR2 SYGVNS. The CDR3 DNA is TGTGCCAGCAGTGAATATCTGGGTCCCCAAGGAACCGGGGAGCTGTTTTTT. Encoded protein: CASSEYLGPQGTGELFF.

There are a few counts of this clonotype. Possible read error: a much larger clone is one base away. This sequence joins TRBV11-2 and TRBJ1-1; the match to TRBD1 covers 8 bases. CDR1 and CDR2 (germline): SGHAT, FQNNGV. Germline trimming cut 1 base from V and 11 bases from J; bases unmatched to any gene: 6. The CDR3 loop spans 13 amino acids. CDR3 amino acids: CASSLGTGRNAFF. DNA for the CDR3: TGTGCCAGCAGCTTAGGGACAGGGAGAAACGCTTTCTTT.

As to this clonotype: Germline is not matched at one junction end, which may reflect a read error. J is TRBJ2-3 and V is TRBV14; D gene uncertain. Looked up from germline, CDR1 is SGHDN and CDR2 is FVKESK. The CDR3 length is 13 residues. CDR3 nucleotides: TGTGTCAGCAGCCAAGGTTTAACAGATACGCAGTATTTT. It translates to CVSSQGLTDTQYF.

The chain has TRBV6-5 and TRBJ2-4; TRBD2 matches at 7 bases. Germline V lookup: CDR1 MNHEY, CDR2 SVGAGI. The CDR3 runs to 15 residues. V dropped 0 bases and J dropped 6; count of bases not matched to a gene: 5. The CDR3 protein is CASSYSGEGGNIQYF. CDR3 coding DNA: TGTGCCAGCAGTTACTCGGGGGAGGGCGGAAACATTCAGTACTTC.

The chain links TRBV13 to TRBJ1-1; D uncertain. V was clipped by 0 bases and J by 3 bases, with 11 bases between them. This CDR3 has 15 amino acids. Germline V gene data show CDR1 as PRHDT and CDR2 as FYEKMQ (reference sequence). Here the CDR3 reads CASSLGRGSDTEAFF. The CDR3, as DNA: TGTGCCAGCAGCTTAGGCCGAGGTAGCGACACTGAAGCTTTCTTT. The whole variable domain, filled in from reference TRBV13 and TRBJ1-1, reads AAGVIQSPRHLIKEKRETATLKCYPIPRHDTVYWYQQGPGQDPQFLISFYEKMQSDKGSIPDRFSAQQFSDYHSELNMSSLELGDSALYFCASSLGRGSDTEAFFGQGTRLTVV.

A note on this clonotype: This could be a read error, since a much larger clone is one nucleotide away. This chain connects TRBV6-1 to TRBJ1-2, with D tentatively TRBD1 (6 bases). V was cut by 8 bases and J by 5 bases, with 27 bases left in between. CDR1 and CDR2 from the germline V gene are MNHNS and SASEGT. The CDR3 length is 17 residues. The CDR3 region has the DNA TGTGCCAGCGGGGGAGGGATGGACAGCACCCCGTCGTATGGCTACACCTTC. It yields the protein CASGGGMDSTPSYGYTF.

This clonotype has a handful of counts. This chain uses TRBV5-1 with TRBJ2-1; TRBD2 matches 9 bases. The CDR3 has 14 residues. The germline CDR1 and CDR2 sequences are SGHRS and YFSETQ. The V and J ends lost 4 bases and 2 bases, in that order; junction bases with no gene match: 1. The CDR3 loop reads CASSRTSAYNEQFF. CDR3 DNA sequence: TGCGCCAGCAGCCGGACTAGCGCCTACAATGAGCAGTTCTTC. The variable domain in full, with the rest retrieved from reference TRBV5-1 and TRBJ2-1, is KAGVTQTPRYLIKTRGQQVTLSCSPISGHRSVSWYQQTPGQGLQFLFEYFSETQRNKGNFPGRFSGRQFSNSRSEMNVSTLELGDSALYLCASSRTSAYNEQFFGPGTRLTVL.

The table lists this clonotype with a few counts. The V and J genes are TRBV27 and TRBJ1-5, with 7 nucleotides matching TRBD1. The CDR3 has 16 residues. Unmatched junction bases numbered 7, after V lost 2 bases and J lost 3 bases. Germline values: CDR1 MNHEY, CDR2 SMNVEV (reference sequence). The CDR3 is CASSLRGQRINQPQHF. The DNA for the CDR3 is TGTGCCAGCAGTTTAAGGGGACAGCGGATCAATCAGCCCCAGCATTTT.